These T cell receptor beta chains were read from a single sample in a study of somatic mutations in cytotoxic T cells in rheumatoid arthritis. Method: immunoSEQ multiplex PCR; TCRdb's copy keeps in-frame clones and lacks some. The sample lists 6,500 to 7,500 clones, 80% to 90% seen once, with 20% to 30% in the top ten. The sequencing input was CD8+ T cells sorted from blood. These receptors originate from a woman in her 70s with rheumatoid arthritis. Both conserved end residues are part of each CDR3. A D gene is named only where the DNA matches it firmly. Expanded clones get a size class; other rows say once, few or many, or leave the size out.

abundance	v_gene	j_gene	d_gene	CDR3nt	CDR3aa
.	TRBV13	TRBJ2-2	.	TGTGCCAGCAGCTTAGCGGGAGAAGGCACCGGGGAGCTGTTTTTT	CASSLAGEGTGELFF
.	TRBV6-1	TRBJ2-7	TRBD2	TGTGCCAGCAGTGTGGGGGTACTAGCGTCCCCCTACGAGCAGTACTTC	CASSVGVLASPYEQYF
.	TRBV7-9	TRBJ2-1	TRBD2	TGTGCCAGCAGCCAGCCGGGACTAGGTTACAATGAGCAGTTCTTC	CASSQPGLGYNEQFF
.	TRBV6-1	TRBJ2-3	TRBD2	TGTGCCAGCAGTGTGAGCCTAGCGGGCACAGATACGCAGTATTTT	CASSVSLAGTDTQYF
.	TRBV9	TRBJ2-1	.	TGTGCCAGCCGACAGGTTAAAGATGAGCAGTTCTTC	CASRQVKDEQFF
.	TRBV7-6	TRBJ2-7	TRBD1	TGTGCCAGCAGCAGCTACGGGACAGGAGACTACGAGCAGTACTTC	CASSSYGTGDYEQYF
.	TRBV7-3	TRBJ1-1	.	TGTGCCAGCAGCTTAACTGGGCAGGCCCTGAACACTGAAGCTTTCTTT	CASSLTGQALNTEAFF
.	TRBV9	TRBJ1-1	.	TGTGCCAGCAGCGTCTCCGGGGGTTACACTGAAGCTTTCTTT	CASSVSGGYTEAFF
.	TRBV5-8	TRBJ2-7	.	TGTGCCAGCAGCTTGGCGTGGGGCCCTGGCGAGCAGTACTTC	CASSLAWGPGEQYF
.	TRBV5-1	TRBJ2-7	TRBD1	TGCGCCAGCAGTCCCCAGGGACAGAGCTCCTACGAGCAGTACTTC	CASSPQGQSSYEQYF
.	TRBV9	TRBJ2-2	TRBD2	TGTGCCAGCAGCGCCCCACTAGCGGGAGGGCCCTCCACGAGCACCGGGGAGCTGTTTTTT	CASSAPLAGGPSTSTGELFF
once	TRBV4-2	TRBJ1-1	.	TGTGCCAGCAGCCCCCCGGGGGAGGTGGCCACTGAAGCTTTCTTT	CASSPPGEVATEAFF
few	TRBV7-9	TRBJ2-7	TRBD1	TGTGCCAGCAGCTCACCGGGACAGGGCGGCTACGAGCAGTACTTC	CASSSPGQGGYEQYF
.	TRBV10-3	TRBJ1-1	.	TGTGCCATCAGTGAGAGGGGGGGTGGCGTGAACACTGAAGCTTTCTTT	CAISERGGGVNTEAFF
.	TRBV27	TRBJ2-1	TRBD2	TGTGCCAGCGGATTAGCGGGAGGGGGGTTCGATGAGCAGTTCTTC	CASGLAGGGFDEQFF
.	TRBV13	TRBJ1-2	TRBD1	TGTGCCAGCAGCTTAGGCAGGACAGGGGGCATATCCTATGGCTACACCTTC	CASSLGRTGGISYGYTF
.	TRBV9	TRBJ1-1	.	TGTGCCAGCAGCGTAGCTACCGGGAACACTGAAGCTTTCTTT	CASSVATGNTEAFF
.	TRBV7-8	TRBJ2-1	.	TGTGCCAGCAGCTTAGCACCGGCGGGACCCTACAATGAGCAGTTCTTC	CASSLAPAGPYNEQFF
.	TRBV7-2	TRBJ2-5	.	TGTGCCAGCAGCGTAACAGGGAGCCAAGAGACCCAGTACTTC	CASSVTGSQETQYF
.	TRBV7-9	TRBJ2-7	.	TGTGCCAGCACGCCGCCGGGTAGGGGTCTGGGCGAGCAGTACTTC	CASTPPGRGLGEQYF
.	TRBV7-9	TRBJ2-1	.	TGTGCCAGCAGCCAACGGGGGACCGCCAGTGAGCAGTTCTTC	CASSQRGTASEQFF
.	TRBV6-5	TRBJ1-5	TRBD1	TGTGCCAGCAGTTACTCGGGACAGGGAGGTCAGCCCCAGCATTTT	CASSYSGQGGQPQHF
.	TRBV6-1	TRBJ2-7	.	TGTGCCAGCAGTGATCTCTCCTACGAGCAGTACTTC	CASSDLSYEQYF
.	TRBV5-4	TRBJ2-1	.	TGTGCCATCCAACTAGTGAGCGGGGAGCAGTTCTTC	CAIQLVSGEQFF
.	TRBV6-5	TRBJ2-1	TRBD2	TGTGCCAGCAGTTACGGACTAGCGGGCCACAATGAGCAGTTCTTC	CASSYGLAGHNEQFF
.	TRBV28	TRBJ1-5	.	TGTGCCAGCAGTTTAGGACATAATCAGCCCCAGCATTTT	CASSLGHNQPQHF
.	TRBV27	TRBJ2-1	TRBD2	TGTGCCAGCAGGGGTAGCGGGGCAGAGCAGTTCTTC	CASRGSGAEQFF
.	TRBV9	TRBJ1-5	TRBD1	TGTGCCAGCAGCGCTCCCGGACAGGGTAGCAATCAGCCCCAGCATTTT	CASSAPGQGSNQPQHF
.	TRBV11-3	TRBJ1-6	TRBD1	TGTGCCAGCAGCTTACATGGGGGACAGGGGGTTTATAATTCACCCCTCCACTTT	CASSLHGGQGVYNSPLHF
.	TRBV4-2	TRBJ1-1	.	TGTGCCAGCAGCCCAGGGGTGGACACTGAAGCTTTCTTT	CASSPGVDTEAFF
.	TRBV2	TRBJ2-1	TRBD2	TGTGCCAGCAGGCTCTTACTAGCGGGCCGTTACAATGAGCAGTTCTTC	CASRLLLAGRYNEQFF
.	TRBV13	TRBJ2-5	TRBD2	TGTGCCAGCAGCTCAACTAGCGGCCAAGAGACCCAGTACTTC	CASSSTSGQETQYF
.	TRBV27	TRBJ2-1	.	TGTGCCAGCAGCAAAACCTGGAGCTCCTACAATGAGCAGTTCTTC	CASSKTWSSYNEQFF
.	TRBV13	TRBJ2-7	TRBD2	TGTGCCAGCAGCACCCGACTAGCGGGAGGGTCCTCGAGCTCCTACGAGCAGTACTTC	CASSTRLAGGSSSSYEQYF
once	TRBV10-2	TRBJ2-7	.	TGCGCCAGCAAGTCGGCAGGGGACTACGAGCAGTACTTC	CASKSAGDYEQYF
.	TRBV27	TRBJ1-2	TRBD1	TGTGCCAGCAGGGTGACAGGGGAAGGCTACACCTTC	CASRVTGEGYTF
.	TRBV27	TRBJ1-5	TRBD1	TGTGCCAGCAGTCCCGGGACAGGGCGAAATCAGCCCCAGCATTTT	CASSPGTGRNQPQHF
.	TRBV13	TRBJ2-7	.	TGTGCCAGCAGCTTGGGCAGATCCTACGAGCAGTACTTC	CASSLGRSYEQYF
.	TRBV5-1	TRBJ2-7	.	TGCGCCAGCGCCTTCGACGGGGACTACGAGCAGTACTTC	CASAFDGDYEQYF
.	TRBV4-3	TRBJ2-2	.	TGCGCCAGCAGCCTCGGAGCCGGGGAGCTGTTTTTT	CASSLGAGELFF
.	TRBV20-1	TRBJ2-7	.	TGCAGTGCTAGGAGTACTTACGAGCAGTACTTC	CSARSTYEQYF
.	TRBV7-3	TRBJ2-2	TRBD1	TGTGCCAGCAGCTTAACACCGGACAGGGCAGGCACCGGGGAGCTGTTTTTT	CASSLTPDRAGTGELFF
.	TRBV28	TRBJ1-2	TRBD1	TGTGCCAGCACCCGACAGGGGGACTATGGCTACACCTTC	CASTRQGDYGYTF
.	TRBV15	TRBJ1-1	.	TGTGCCACCAGCAGAGATCGTCGGGGGAAGAACACTGAAGCTTTCTTT	CATSRDRRGKNTEAFF
.	TRBV9	TRBJ2-1	.	TGTGCCAGCAGCGTAGGGGCTATGGGCCGTGAGCAGTTCTTC	CASSVGAMGREQFF
.	TRBV12-5	TRBJ1-4	TRBD1	TGTGCTAGTGGAGGACAGGCTAATGAAAAACTGTTTTTT	CASGGQANEKLFF
.	TRBV9	TRBJ2-7	.	TGTGCCAGCAGCGTAGGGGCCAGCTCCTACGAGCAGTACTTC	CASSVGASSYEQYF
once	TRBV19	TRBJ2-7	TRBD1	TGTGCCAGTAGTCCGGGACAGGGAGCCTACGAGCAGTACTTC	CASSPGQGAYEQYF
.	TRBV19	TRBJ2-3	.	TGTGCCAGTAGCCCTGAGGATATAAGCACAGATACGCAGTATTTT	CASSPEDISTDTQYF
.	TRBV6-5	TRBJ1-1	TRBD1	TGTGCCAGCAGTGCGCCGCGTCAGGGGGCAGGTGAAGCTTTCTTT	CASSAPRQGAGEAFF
once	TRBV19	TRBJ2-7	TRBD1	TGTGCCAGTAGTCCAGGGACAGACTACGAGCAGTACTTC	CASSPGTDYEQYF
.	TRBV7-9	TRBJ1-4	TRBD1	TGTGCCAGCAGGGGGACCGGGACAGGGGGCCCAACTAATGAAAAACTGTTTTTT	CASRGTGTGGPTNEKLFF
.	TRBV2	TRBJ2-3	TRBD2	TGTGCCAGCAAACCGGGACTAGCGGGGGGGGTAGATACGCAGTATTTT	CASKPGLAGGVDTQYF
.	TRBV11-3	TRBJ1-2	.	TGTGCCAGCAGCACCCAAATAGAGGGGGTGAGTGGCTACACCTTC	CASSTQIEGVSGYTF
.	TRBV5-4	TRBJ1-1	.	TGTGCCAGCAGCTTTGGGGGCGCGGTAGACACTGAAGCTTTCTTT	CASSFGGAVDTEAFF